This TCR beta chain was recorded in a study of blood T cells in healthy people across ages. With a J-beta primer mix and a sample-barcoded 5' primer, a second PCR ran about 7 to 11 cycles. A template-switch adaptor containing 12 random nucleotides labeled each cDNA molecule. At least 2.5 million CDR3-containing paired-end reads were obtained per sample. MiXCR was run by TCRdb on the 5' RACE reads, yielding one entry per CDR3 protein. Among approximately 1,000,000 distinct CDR3 sequences listed, 30% to 40% were seen once. Trimming removed 0 bases from V and 5 bases from J, with 11 bases in between. The CDR3 is 15 amino acids. The germline V gene has CDR1 MNHNY and CDR2 SVGAGI (reference sequence). This clonotype showed up just a few times.

This receptor was identified in a man younger than 35 in good health. The V and J genes are TRBV6-6 and TRBJ1-5; D call uncertain. Sequenced sample: blood. The CDR3 DNA reads as TGTGCCAGCAGTTACTCGCACCTATCAGATCAGCCCCAGCATTTT. It is translated as CASSYSHLSDQPQHF.